The rows below give T cell receptor beta chains drawn from one sample of a study of radiation and T cells in renal cell carcinoma. The assay was immunoSEQ multiplex PCR, and TCRdb's table has in-frame clones only and misses some. The sample consists of under 200,000 clones, 88% of them appearing once. The source material was blood, sampled from a patient whose treatment included radiotherapy and nephrectomy. The receptors were sampled from a woman between 45 and 60 years old with renal cell carcinoma. Both conserved end residues are part of each CDR3. Each record gives: V gene, J gene, clone size, D gene, CDR3 protein, CDR3 DNA. A D gene is named only where the DNA matches it firmly. Size values are once, few and many counts, or a class for expanded clones, and some rows have none.

TRBV7-6,TRBJ1-5,.,TRBD1,CASSLYRDRGNQPQHF,TGTGCCAGCAGCTTATACCGGGACAGGGGTAATCAGCCCCAGCATTTT
TRBV6-1,TRBJ2-1,.,.,CASSVQGNEQFF,TGTGCCAGCAGTGTACAGGGAAATGAGCAGTTCTTC
TRBV6-1,TRBJ2-3,.,.,CASSDGGHSGQPLYTQYF,TGTGCCAGCAGTGACGGGGGTCATTCGGGACAGCCTTTGTATACGCAGTATTTT
TRBV2,TRBJ1-1,once,.,CASLFTEAFF,TGTGCCAGCCTTTTCACTGAAGCTTTCTTT
TRBV6-6,TRBJ2-5,.,.,CASSLEGRRETQYF,TGTGCCAGCAGTTTGGAGGGGCGACGAGAGACCCAGTACTTC
TRBV2,TRBJ2-6,.,.,CASRAFSAGANVLTF,TGTGCCAGCAGGGCCTTCAGTGCTGGGGCCAACGTCCTGACTTTC
TRBV5-4,TRBJ2-1,.,TRBD2,CASSPSPGGANEQFF,TGTGCCAGCAGCCCCAGCCCCGGGGGGGCCAATGAGCAGTTCTTC
TRBV30,TRBJ2-5,.,.,CAWSAGETQYF,TGTGCCTGGAGTGCAGGAGAGACCCAGTACTTC
TRBV7-2,TRBJ1-2,once,TRBD1,CASSLDLVSVWDRNYGYTF,TGTGCCAGCAGCTTAGATTTAGTGTCAGTTTGGGACAGAAACTATGGCTACACCTTC
TRBV13,TRBJ2-7,.,.,CASSFSDRSGVQYF,TGTGCCAGCAGCTTCTCCGACCGCTCGGGGGTGCAGTACTTC
TRBV7-9,TRBJ2-7,.,.,CASSPTDRLSYEQYF,TGTGCCAGCAGTCCCACAGACAGGCTCTCCTACGAGCAGTACTTC
TRBV4-1,TRBJ1-5,.,.,CASSQEGRVPNQPQHF,TGCGCCAGCAGCCAAGAGGGAAGGGTTCCTAATCAGCCCCAGCATTTT
TRBV9,TRBJ2-6,.,TRBD1,CASSVDRGWTGANVLTF,TGTGCCAGCAGCGTGGACAGGGGGTGGACTGGGGCCAACGTCCTGACTTTC
TRBV7-7,TRBJ1-1,.,.,CASSPDFITTEAFF,TGTGCTAGCAGCCCGGATTTTATCACCACTGAAGCTTTCTTT
TRBV20-1,TRBJ1-2,.,.,CSSDNNYGYTF,TGCAGTTCGGACAATAACTATGGCTACACCTTC
TRBV4-1,TRBJ1-3,.,.,CASSQVRPAGDTIYF,TGCGCCAGCAGCCAAGTGAGACCAGCCGGAGACACCATATATTTT
TRBV15,TRBJ1-4,.,.,CATSRDYRSLNEKLFF,TGTGCCACCAGCAGAGATTATAGAAGCCTTAATGAAAAACTGTTTTTT
TRBV5-4,TRBJ1-1,.,.,CASSLGENTEAFF,TGTGCCAGCAGCTTGGGTGAGAACACTGAAGCTTTCTTT
TRBV30,TRBJ2-5,.,TRBD2,CAWRRLAGDVETQYF,TGTGCCTGGAGGCGACTAGCGGGGGACGTTGAGACCCAGTACTTC
TRBV5-1,TRBJ2-1,.,TRBD2,CASSFRLAGNYEQFF,TGCGCCAGCAGCTTCAGACTAGCGGGTAACTATGAGCAGTTCTTC
TRBV11-2,TRBJ1-2,.,.,CASGSGGADGYTF,TGTGCCTCCGGGTCGGGGGGGGCGGATGGCTACACCTTC